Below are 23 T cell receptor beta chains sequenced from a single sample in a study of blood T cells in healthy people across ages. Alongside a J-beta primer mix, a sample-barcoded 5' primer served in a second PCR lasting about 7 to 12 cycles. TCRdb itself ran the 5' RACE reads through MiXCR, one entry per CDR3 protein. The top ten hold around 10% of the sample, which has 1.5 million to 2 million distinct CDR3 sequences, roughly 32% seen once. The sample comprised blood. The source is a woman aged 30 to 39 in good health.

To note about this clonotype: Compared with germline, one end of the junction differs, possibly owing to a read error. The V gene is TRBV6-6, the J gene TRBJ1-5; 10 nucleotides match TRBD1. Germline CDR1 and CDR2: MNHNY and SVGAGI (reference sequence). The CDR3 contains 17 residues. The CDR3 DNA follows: TGTGCCAGCAGGTCCGGGACAGGGGCCAATAGCAATCAGCCCAAGCATTTT. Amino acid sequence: CASRSGTGANSNQPKHF.

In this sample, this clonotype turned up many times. CDR3 nucleotides: TGCGCCAGCAGCCCACTCCGGGACCCCCCTGACCGTCTGACTTTC. It translates to CASSPLRDPPDRLTF. This sequence joins TRBV5-1 and TRBJ2-6, with D possibly called TRBD1 or TRBD2 (5 bases each). Germline values: CDR1 SGHRS, CDR2 YFSETQ. With 4 bases removed from V and 16 bases from J, the gap between germline ends came to 24 bases. This CDR3 has 15 residues.

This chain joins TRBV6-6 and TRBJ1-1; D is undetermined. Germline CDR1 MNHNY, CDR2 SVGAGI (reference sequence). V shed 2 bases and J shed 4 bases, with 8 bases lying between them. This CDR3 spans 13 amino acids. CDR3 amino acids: CASSYEKGTEAFF. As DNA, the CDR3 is TGTGCCAGCAGTTACGAGAAGGGCACTGAAGCTTTCTTT.

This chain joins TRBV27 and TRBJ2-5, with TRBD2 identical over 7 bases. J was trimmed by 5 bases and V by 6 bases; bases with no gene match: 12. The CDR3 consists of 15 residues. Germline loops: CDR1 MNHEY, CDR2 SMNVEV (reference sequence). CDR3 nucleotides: TGTGCCAGCAGACCTCGCGGGAGTTTCGGTGAGACCCAGTACTTC. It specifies CASRPRGSFGETQYF.

CDR3: CASSQGVGGKETQYF. CDR3 DNA sequence: TGTGCCAGCAGCCAAGGAGTCGGCGGGAAAGAGACCCAGTACTTC. The J gene is TRBJ2-5, the V gene TRBV3-1; D may be TRBD2 (6 bases). CDR3 size: 15 residues. The germline CDR1 and CDR2 sequences are LGHDT and YNNKEL (reference sequence). The V end lost 1 base, the J end lost 3 bases, and 12 bases lay between the germline ends.

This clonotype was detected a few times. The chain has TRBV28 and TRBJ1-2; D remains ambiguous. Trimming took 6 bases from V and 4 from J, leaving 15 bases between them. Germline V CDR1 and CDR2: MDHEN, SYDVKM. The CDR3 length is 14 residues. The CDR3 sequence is CASRSTHVIYGYTF. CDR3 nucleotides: TGTGCCAGCAGGTCAACACATGTGATCTATGGCTACACCTTC.

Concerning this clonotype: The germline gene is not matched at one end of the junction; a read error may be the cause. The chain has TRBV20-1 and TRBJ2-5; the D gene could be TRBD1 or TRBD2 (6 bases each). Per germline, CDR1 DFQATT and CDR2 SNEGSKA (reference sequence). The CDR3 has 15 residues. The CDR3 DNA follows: TGCAGTGTTAGAGTTGGAAAGGGGGGCGGCGAGACCCAGTACTTC. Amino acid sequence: CSVRVGKGGGETQYF.

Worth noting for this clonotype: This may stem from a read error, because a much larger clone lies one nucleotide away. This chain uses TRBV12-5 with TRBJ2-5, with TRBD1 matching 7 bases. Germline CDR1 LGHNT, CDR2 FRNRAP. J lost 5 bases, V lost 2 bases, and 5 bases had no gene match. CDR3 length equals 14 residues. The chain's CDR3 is CASGLRNRGETQYF. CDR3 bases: TGTGCTAGTGGTTTGAGAAACAGGGGTGAGACCCAGTACTTC.

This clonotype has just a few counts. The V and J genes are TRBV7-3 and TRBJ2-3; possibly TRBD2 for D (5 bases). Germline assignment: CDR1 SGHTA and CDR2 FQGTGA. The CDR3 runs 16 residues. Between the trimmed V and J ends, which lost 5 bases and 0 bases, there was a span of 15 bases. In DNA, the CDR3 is TGTGCCAGCAGCCCCGCGGAGGTCAGAAGCACAGATACGCAGTATTTT. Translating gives CASSPAEVRSTDTQYF.

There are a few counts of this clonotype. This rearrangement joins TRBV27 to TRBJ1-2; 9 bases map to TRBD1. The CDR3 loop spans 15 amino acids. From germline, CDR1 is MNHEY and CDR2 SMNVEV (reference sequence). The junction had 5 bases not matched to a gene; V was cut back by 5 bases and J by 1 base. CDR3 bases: TGTGCCAGCAGTCCTAACAGGGGGCGTAACTATGGCTACACCTTC. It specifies CASSPNRGRNYGYTF.

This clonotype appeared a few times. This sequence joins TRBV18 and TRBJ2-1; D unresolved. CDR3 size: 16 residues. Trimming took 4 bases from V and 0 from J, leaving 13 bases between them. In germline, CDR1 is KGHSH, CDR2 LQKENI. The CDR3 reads CASSHLGESSYNEQFF. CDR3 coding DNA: TGTGCCAGCTCACATTTAGGCGAAAGCTCCTACAATGAGCAGTTCTTC.

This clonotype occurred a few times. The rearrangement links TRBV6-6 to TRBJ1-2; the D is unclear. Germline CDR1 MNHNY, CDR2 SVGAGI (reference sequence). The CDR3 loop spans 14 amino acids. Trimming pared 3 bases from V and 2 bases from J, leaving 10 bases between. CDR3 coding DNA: TGTGCCAGCAGTTATTCGGCGGGAAACTATGGCTACACCTTC. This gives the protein CASSYSAGNYGYTF.

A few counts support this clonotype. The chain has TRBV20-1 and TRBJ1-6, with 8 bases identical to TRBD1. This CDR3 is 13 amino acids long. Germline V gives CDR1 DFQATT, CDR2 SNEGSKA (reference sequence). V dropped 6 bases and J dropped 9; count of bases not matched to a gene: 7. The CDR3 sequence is CSAGDRLGSPLHF. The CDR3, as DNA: TGCAGTGCCGGGGACAGGCTGGGTTCACCCCTCCACTTT.

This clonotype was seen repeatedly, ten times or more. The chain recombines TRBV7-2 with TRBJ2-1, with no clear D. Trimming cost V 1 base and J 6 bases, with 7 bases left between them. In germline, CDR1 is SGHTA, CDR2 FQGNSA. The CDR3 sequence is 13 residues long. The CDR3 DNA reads TGTGCCAGCAGCTTAGATGTCCGCAATGAGCAGTTCTTC. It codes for CASSLDVRNEQFF. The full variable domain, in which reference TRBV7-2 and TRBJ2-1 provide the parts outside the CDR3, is GAGVSQSPSNKVTEKGKDVELRCDPISGHTALYWYRQSLGQGLEFLIYFQGNSAPDKSGLPSDRFSAERTGGSVSTLTIQRTQQEDSAVYLCASSLDVRNEQFFGPGTRLTVL.

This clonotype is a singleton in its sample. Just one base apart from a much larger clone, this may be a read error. CDR3 residues: CASSQASSTDTQYF. The CDR3, as DNA: TGTGCCAGCAGCCAAGCGTCGTCCACAGATACGCAGTATTTT. V gene TRBV14 combines with J gene TRBJ2-3; D not certain. Trimming cost V 1 base and J 2 bases, with 7 bases left between them. Germline CDR1 reads SGHDN; CDR2 reads FVKESK. CDR3 length equals 14 residues.

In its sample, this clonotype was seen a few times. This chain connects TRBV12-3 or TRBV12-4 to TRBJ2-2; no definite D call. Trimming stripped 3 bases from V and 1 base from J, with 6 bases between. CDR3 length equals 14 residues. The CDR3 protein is CASSFIRNTGELFF. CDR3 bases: TGTGCCAGCAGTTTTATTAGGAACACCGGGGAGCTGTTTTTT.

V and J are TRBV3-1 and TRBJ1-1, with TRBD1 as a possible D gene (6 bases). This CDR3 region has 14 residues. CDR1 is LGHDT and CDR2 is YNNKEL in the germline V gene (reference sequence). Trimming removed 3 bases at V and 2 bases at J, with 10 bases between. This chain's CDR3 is CASSQGTYNTEAFF. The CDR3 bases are TGTGCCAGCAGCCAGGGGACATACAACACTGAAGCTTTCTTT. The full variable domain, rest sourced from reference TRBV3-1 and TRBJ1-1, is DTAVSQTPKYLVTQMGNDKSIKCEQNLGHDTMYWYKQDSKKFLKIMFSYNNKELIINETVPNRFSPKSPDKAHLNLHINSLELGDSAVYFCASSQGTYNTEAFFGQGTRLTVV.

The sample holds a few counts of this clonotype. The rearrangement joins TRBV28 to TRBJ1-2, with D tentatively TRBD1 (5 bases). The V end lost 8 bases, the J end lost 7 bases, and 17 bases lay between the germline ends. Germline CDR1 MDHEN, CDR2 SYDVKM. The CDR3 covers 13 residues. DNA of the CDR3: TGTGCCAGCCGATGGGGCGGCAACAGTGGCTACACCTTC. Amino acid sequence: CASRWGGNSGYTF.

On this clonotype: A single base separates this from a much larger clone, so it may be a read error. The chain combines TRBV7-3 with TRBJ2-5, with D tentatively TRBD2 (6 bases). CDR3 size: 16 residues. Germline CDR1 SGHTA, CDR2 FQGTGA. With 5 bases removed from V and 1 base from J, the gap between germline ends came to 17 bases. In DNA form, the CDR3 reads TGTGCCAGCAGCCGATTCCTGAGGGACTTCCAAGAGACCCAGTACTTC. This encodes CASSRFLRDFQETQYF.

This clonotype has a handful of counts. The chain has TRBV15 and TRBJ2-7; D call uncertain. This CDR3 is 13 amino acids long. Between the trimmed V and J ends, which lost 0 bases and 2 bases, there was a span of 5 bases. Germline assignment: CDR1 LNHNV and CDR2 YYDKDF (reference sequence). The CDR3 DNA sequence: TGTGCCACCAGCAGAGAAGTAACCTACGAGCAGTACTTC. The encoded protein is CATSREVTYEQYF.

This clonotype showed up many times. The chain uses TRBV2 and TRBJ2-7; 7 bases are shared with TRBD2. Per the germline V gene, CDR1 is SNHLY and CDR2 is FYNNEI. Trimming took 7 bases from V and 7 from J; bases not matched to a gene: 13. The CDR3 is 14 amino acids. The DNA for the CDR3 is TGTGCCAGCATATTGGGCCTAGCGGCCTTGGAGCAGTACTTC. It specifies CASILGLAALEQYF. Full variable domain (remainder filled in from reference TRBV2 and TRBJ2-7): EPEVTQTPSHQVTQMGQEVILRCVPISNHLYFYWYRQILGQKVEFLVSFYNNEISEKSEIFDDQFSVERPDGSNFTLKIRSTKLEDSAMYFCASILGLAALEQYFGPGTRLTVT.

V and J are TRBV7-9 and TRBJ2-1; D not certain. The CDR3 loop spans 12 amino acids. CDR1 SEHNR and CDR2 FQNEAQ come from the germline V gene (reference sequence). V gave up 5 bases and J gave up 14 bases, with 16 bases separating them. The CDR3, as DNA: TGTGCCAGCAGCCCCGTTCGGGCTCCAGAGTTCTTC. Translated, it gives CASSPVRAPEFF.

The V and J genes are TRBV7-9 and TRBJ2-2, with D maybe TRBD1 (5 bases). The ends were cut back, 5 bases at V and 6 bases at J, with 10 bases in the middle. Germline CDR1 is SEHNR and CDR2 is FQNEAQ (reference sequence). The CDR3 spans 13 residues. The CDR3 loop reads CASSVRVSGELFF. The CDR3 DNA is TGTGCCAGCAGCGTCAGGGTTTCCGGGGAGCTGTTTTTT.